Listed below are T cell receptor beta chains from one sample, sequenced in a study of CD8+CD57+ T cells in acquired aplastic anemia. TCRdb re-derived calls from the reads in MiXCR, one entry per CDR3 protein. Here the sample spans about 180,000 distinct CDR3 sequences, 40% to 55% being singletons. The specimen was sorted CD4+, CD8+, or CD8+CD57+ T cells (not recorded which) from PBMCs. The source of these receptors is a human donor in good health. The CDR3 runs from the conserved cysteine through the conserved F or W. A D gene is named only where the DNA matches it firmly. Only part of the rows carry a size: once, few, many, or a class if the clone is expanded.

V gene	clone size	D gene	J gene	CDR3 protein	CDR3 DNA
TRBV19	many	NA	TRBJ2-1	CASSMSSNGYNEQFF	TGTGCCAGTAGTATGAGCAGCAATGGGTACAATGAGCAGTTCTTC
TRBV29-1	many	NA	TRBJ2-3	CSVQPNTDTQYF	TGCAGCGTTCAACCTAACACAGATACGCAGTATTTT
TRBV10-1	many	NA	TRBJ2-1	CASSLGEQFF	TGCGCCAGCTCACTTGGTGAGCAGTTCTTC
TRBV25-1	NA	TRBD1	TRBJ2-5	CASSRDRGGRETQYF	TGTGCCAGCAGTCGGGACAGGGGAGGACGAGAGACCCAGTACTTC
TRBV19	NA	NA	TRBJ2-7	CASSIDRPGLGYEQYF	TGTGCCAGTAGTATAGATCGGCCGGGGCTTGGGTACGAGCAGTACTTC
TRBV27	few	NA	TRBJ2-3	CASSRPRTDTQYF	TGCGCCAGCAGCCGCCCTCGCACAGATACGCAGTATTTT
TRBV20-1	many	TRBD2	TRBJ2-5	CSARGTSGRYQETQYF	TGCAGTGCTAGAGGGACTAGCGGACGATACCAAGAGACCCAGTACTTC
TRBV7-3	NA	NA	TRBJ2-1	CASSKDPQYNEQFF	TGTGCCAGCAGCAAGGATCCGCAATACAATGAGCAGTTCTTC
TRBV6-5	few	NA	TRBJ1-4	CASSSLGATNEKLFF	TGTGCCAGCAGTTCCCTCGGAGCAACTAATGAAAAACTGTTTTTT
TRBV20-1	NA	TRBD2	TRBJ2-5	CSAKHGLAQETQYF	TGCAGTGCTAAACATGGACTAGCTCAAGAGACCCAGTACTTC
TRBV10-3	many	NA	TRBJ1-1	CAITSGRGNTEAFF	TGTGCCATCACTAGCGGGAGGGGGAACACTGAAGCTTTCTTT
TRBV7-2	NA	NA	TRBJ2-3	CASSYLSDTQYF	TGTGCCAGCAGCTACCTTTCAGATACGCAGTATTTT
TRBV25-1	NA	NA	TRBJ2-3	CASSSRRGDTQYF	TGTGCCAGCAGTTCACGACGGGGTGACACGCAGTATTTT